A single sample is the source of the 13 T cell receptor beta chains below, sequenced in a study of blood T cell repertoires in COVID-19. Only in-frame clones appear in the TCRdb table, and some are missing; sequencing was by immunoSEQ multiplex PCR. Of about 120,000 clones listed, 85% to 90% are singletons. Sequencing was performed on peripheral blood. Receptors were obtained from a woman of 80 years or more with acute or convalescent COVID-19.

A few counts support this clone. The chain employs TRBV6-5 and TRBJ1-6, with 8 positions matching TRBD1. Germline V gene lookup returns CDR1 MNHEY and CDR2 SVGAGI. The CDR3 runs to 14 residues. J gave up 7 bases and V 6 bases, and 5 bases lay outside the gene matches. The chain's CDR3 is CASRDRAGNSPLHF. CDR3 bases: TGTGCCAGCAGGGACAGGGCAGGGAATTCACCCCTCCACTTT.

V usage is TRBV19 and J usage is TRBJ1-2; 9 bases line up with TRBD1. The germline V gene has CDR1 LNHDA and CDR2 SQIVND (reference sequence). Trimming took 9 bases from V and 4 from J; bases not matched to a gene: 24. The CDR3 spans 19 residues. The CDR3: CARTRASRDRVGGGYGYTF. The CDR3 coding sequence is TGTGCCAGGACCCGAGCGTCCCGGGACAGGGTTGGGGGTGGCTATGGCTACACCTTC.

The chain links TRBV28 to TRBJ1-1; no clear D. Trimming cost V 10 bases and J 7 bases, with 13 bases left between them. The CDR3 sequence is 11 residues long. Germline V gene sequence: CDR1 MDHEN, CDR2 SYDVKM. The CDR3, as DNA: TGTGCCACCGGACTGGAGTATGAAGCTTTCTTT. Protein sequence: CATGLEYEAFF.

The chain carries TRBV18 and TRBJ2-7; D is perhaps TRBD1 (6 bases). Deletions cut 6 bases from V and 3 bases from J, with 12 bases between. The CDR3 is 13 residues long. The germline V gene encodes CDR1 KGHSH and CDR2 LQKENI. The CDR3 protein is CASSPSDSYEQYV. DNA of the CDR3: TGTGCCAGCTCCCCGTCGGACAGCTACGAGCAGTACGTC.

The chain couples TRBV6-6 to TRBJ2-1; D not resolved. The ends were cut back, 6 bases at V and 3 bases at J, with 9 bases in the middle. The CDR3 has 13 residues. Germline loops: CDR1 MNHNY, CDR2 SVGAGI (reference sequence). The CDR3 DNA is TGTGCCAGCAGGGCCCCGGGCTACAATGAGCAGTTCTTC. Protein: CASRAPGYNEQFF.

This sequence joins TRBV5-5 and TRBJ1-4, with 7 bases fitting TRBD1. The CDR3 contains 13 residues. Germline CDR1 and CDR2: SGHKS and YYEKEE (reference sequence). Trimming cost V 4 bases and J 10 bases; bases outside gene matches: 7. DNA for the CDR3: TGTGCCAGCAGCCGACAGGGAGGCGGAAAACTGTTTTTT. It translates to CASSRQGGGKLFF.

This clone was counted only a few times. The V gene is TRBV2, the J gene TRBJ1-2, with D perhaps matching TRBD1 (5 bases). This CDR3 is built from 12 residues. In germline, CDR1 is SNHLY, CDR2 FYNNEI. The V gene lost 3 bases and the J gene lost 7 bases, with 9 bases spanning the gap. The CDR3 coding sequence is TGTGCCAGCAGTGATATTGGGGCTGGCTACACCTTC. Its protein product is CASSDIGAGYTF. Full variable domain (remainder filled in from reference TRBV2 and TRBJ1-2): EPEVTQTPSHQVTQMGQEVILRCVPISNHLYFYWYRQILGQKVEFLVSFYNNEISEKSEIFDDQFSVERPDGSNFTLKIRSTKLEDSAMYFCASSDIGAGYTFGSGTRLTVV.

The rearrangement joins TRBV7-9 to TRBJ1-4, with a tentative D call TRBD1 (5 bases). The V gene lost 4 bases and the J gene lost 4 bases, with 13 bases spanning the gap. The length of the CDR3 is 15 residues. Germline V gene sequence: CDR1 SEHNR, CDR2 FQNEAQ (reference sequence). Written as DNA, the CDR3 is TGTGCCAGCAGCTACGCGGGGGGACTTAATGAAAAACTGTTTTTT. Translating it yields CASSYAGGLNEKLFF.

Details on this clone: Other DNA variants within this sample encode the same CDR3. The chain joins TRBV28 to TRBJ1-2; tentative D call: TRBD1 (5 bases). Germline CDR1 reads MDHEN; CDR2 reads SYDVKM. Between the trimmed V and J ends, which lost 2 bases and 5 bases, there was a span of 6 bases. The CDR3 sequence is 12 residues long. This chain's CDR3 is CASSLRGYGYTF. CDR3 in DNA: TGTGCCAGCAGTTTACGGGGGTATGGCTACACCTTC.

This chain connects TRBV5-5 to TRBJ2-4, with D tentatively TRBD2 (7 bases). This CDR3 has 20 residues. Trimming removed 5 bases at V and 0 bases at J, with 27 bases between. Per germline, CDR1 SGHKS and CDR2 YYEKEE (reference sequence). CDR3 nucleotide sequence: TGTGCCAGCAGTTTTCTAGGGGGGGTCAGCACATCGAGAGCCAAAAACATTCAGTACTTC. Its translation is CASSFLGGVSTSRAKNIQYF.

The V and J genes are TRBV7-9 and TRBJ2-5, with a tentative D call TRBD1 (6 bases). The germline V and J ends were trimmed by 4 bases and 2 bases, with 14 bases remaining between them. The CDR3 covers 15 residues. CDR1 SEHNR and CDR2 FQNEAQ come from the germline V gene (reference sequence). The CDR3 sequence: CASSYLGQGQETQYF. CDR3 sequence (DNA): TGTGCCAGCAGCTACTTGGGGCAGGGGCAAGAGACCCAGTACTTC. The full variable domain, rest sourced from reference TRBV7-9 and TRBJ2-5, is DTGVSQNPRHKITKRGQNVTFRCDPISEHNRLYWYRQTLGQGPEFLTYFQNEAQLEKSRLLSDRFSAERPKGSFSTLEIQRTEQGDSAMYLCASSYLGQGQETQYFGPGTRLLVL.

The chain combines TRBV7-3 with TRBJ1-1; D not certain. CDR3 length: 13 amino acids. Trimming removed 5 bases from V and 6 bases from J, with 13 bases in between. Germline V gene sequence: CDR1 SGHTA, CDR2 FQGTGA. The CDR3 coding sequence is TGTGCCAGCAGCCCAACGGCGGGAGCTGAAGCTTTCTTT. It translates to CASSPTAGAEAFF.

The chain has TRBV6-2 or TRBV6-3 and TRBJ1-1, with 7 bases lining up with TRBD1. Germline assignment: CDR1 MNHEY and CDR2 SVGEGT. CDR3 length: 14 amino acids. The junction had 4 bases not matched to a gene; V was cut back by 0 bases and J by 6 bases. This CDR3 is CASSYSQGFPEAFF. DNA of the CDR3: TGTGCCAGCAGTTACTCACAGGGGTTCCCTGAAGCTTTCTTT.